This T cell receptor beta chain was identified in a study of cytomegalovirus exposure and HLA in healthy donors. Study-level results: Excluded: some indistinguishable V segments such as TRBV6-2 and TRBV6-3. TCR beta chains numbering some 150 were designated cytomegalovirus-associated. For presence/absence analyses, sequencing depth was assumed to be roughly uniform across donors.

Per the germline V gene, CDR1 is PRHDT and CDR2 is FYEKMQ (reference sequence). This CDR3 is 14 amino acids long. Trimming took off 4 bases at V and 0 bases at J, with 10 bases between the two ends. Primers included in the PCR were 60 Vbeta and 13 Jbeta primers. Libraries were prepared by immunoSEQ multiplex PCR; TCRdb keeps only in-frame clonotypes and omits some of them. Across roughly 30,000 clones, the top ten clones capture more than 3% of the sample. For this clone: Its antigen is not identified.

The source of this sequence is a woman between 40 and 55 years old in good health and CMV-seropositive. The material sequenced was PBMCs. V and J are TRBV13 and TRBJ2-7; TRBD2 might be the D (5 bases). Here the CDR3 DNA reads TGTGCCAGCAGCTCTACCGGGGTCTCCTACGAGCAGTACTTC. This sequence encodes CASSSTGVSYEQYF.